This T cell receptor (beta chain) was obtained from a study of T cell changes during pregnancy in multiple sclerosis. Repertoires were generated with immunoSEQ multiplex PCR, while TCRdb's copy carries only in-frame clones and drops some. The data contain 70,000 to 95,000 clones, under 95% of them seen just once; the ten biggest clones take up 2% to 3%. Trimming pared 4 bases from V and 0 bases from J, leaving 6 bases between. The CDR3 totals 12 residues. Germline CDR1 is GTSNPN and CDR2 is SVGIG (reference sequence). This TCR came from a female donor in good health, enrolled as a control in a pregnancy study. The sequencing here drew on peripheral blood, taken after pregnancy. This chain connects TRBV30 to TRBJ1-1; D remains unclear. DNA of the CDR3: TGTGCCTGGACAGGCCTGAACACTGAAGCTTTCTTT. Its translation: CAWTGLNTEAFF.